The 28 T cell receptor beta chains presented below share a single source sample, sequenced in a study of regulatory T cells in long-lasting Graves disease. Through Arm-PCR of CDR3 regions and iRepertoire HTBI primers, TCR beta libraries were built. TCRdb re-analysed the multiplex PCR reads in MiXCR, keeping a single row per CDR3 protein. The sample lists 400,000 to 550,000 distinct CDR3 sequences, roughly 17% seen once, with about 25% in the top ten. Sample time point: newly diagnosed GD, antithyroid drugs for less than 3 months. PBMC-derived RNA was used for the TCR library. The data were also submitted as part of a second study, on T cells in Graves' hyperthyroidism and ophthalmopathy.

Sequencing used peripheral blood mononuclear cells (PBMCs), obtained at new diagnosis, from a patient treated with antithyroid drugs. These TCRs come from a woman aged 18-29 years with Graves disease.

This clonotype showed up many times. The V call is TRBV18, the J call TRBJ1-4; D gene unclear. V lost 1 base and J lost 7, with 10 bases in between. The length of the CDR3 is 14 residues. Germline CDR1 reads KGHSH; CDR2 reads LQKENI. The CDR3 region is CASSPQARVEKLFF. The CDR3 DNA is TGTGCCAGCTCACCACAGGCCCGGGTTGAAAAACTGTTTTTT.

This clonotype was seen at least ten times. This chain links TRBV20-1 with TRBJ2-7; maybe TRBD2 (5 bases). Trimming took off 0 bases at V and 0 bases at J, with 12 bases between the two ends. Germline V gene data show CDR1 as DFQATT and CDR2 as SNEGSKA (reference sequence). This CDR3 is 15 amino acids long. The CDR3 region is CSARDGGWGSYEQYF. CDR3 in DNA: TGCAGTGCTAGAGATGGAGGCTGGGGCTCCTACGAGCAGTACTTC.

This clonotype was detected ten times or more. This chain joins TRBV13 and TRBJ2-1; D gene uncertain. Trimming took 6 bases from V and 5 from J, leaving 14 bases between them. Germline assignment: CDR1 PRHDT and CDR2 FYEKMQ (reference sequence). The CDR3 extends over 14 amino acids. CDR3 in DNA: TGTGCCAGCAGTTCAGACAATCGCGACAATGAGCAGTTCTTC. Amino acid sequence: CASSSDNRDNEQFF.

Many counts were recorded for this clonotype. The CDR3 nucleotides are TGTGCCTGGAATAAGGGACAGGGAGTGTACGAGCAGTACTTC. Its translation: CAWNKGQGVYEQYF. J is TRBJ2-7 and V is TRBV30, with TRBD1 matching over 9 bases. The length of the CDR3 is 14 residues. Germline trimming cut 4 bases from V and 4 bases from J; bases unmatched to any gene: 8. The V gene's germline CDR1 is GTSNPN and CDR2 SVGIG (reference sequence).

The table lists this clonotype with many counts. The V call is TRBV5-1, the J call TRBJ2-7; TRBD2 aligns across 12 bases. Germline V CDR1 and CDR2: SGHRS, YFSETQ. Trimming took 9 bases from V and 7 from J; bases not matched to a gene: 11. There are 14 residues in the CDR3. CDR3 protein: CATKPGLAGFEQYF. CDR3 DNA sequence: TGCGCCACGAAACCGGGACTAGCGGGCTTTGAGCAGTACTTC. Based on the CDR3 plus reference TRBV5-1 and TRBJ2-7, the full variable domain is KAGVTQTPRYLIKTRGQQVTLSCSPISGHRSVSWYQQTPGQGLQFLFEYFSETQRNKGNFPGRFSGRQFSNSRSEMNVSTLELGDSALYLCATKPGLAGFEQYFGPGTRLTVT.

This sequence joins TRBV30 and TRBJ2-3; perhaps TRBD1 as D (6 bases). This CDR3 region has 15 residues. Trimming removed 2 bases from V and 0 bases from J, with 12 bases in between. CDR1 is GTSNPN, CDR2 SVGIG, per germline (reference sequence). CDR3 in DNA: TGTGCCTGGAGTTCAGGGGTGGCTAGCACAGATACGCAGTATTTT. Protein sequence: CAWSSGVASTDTQYF.

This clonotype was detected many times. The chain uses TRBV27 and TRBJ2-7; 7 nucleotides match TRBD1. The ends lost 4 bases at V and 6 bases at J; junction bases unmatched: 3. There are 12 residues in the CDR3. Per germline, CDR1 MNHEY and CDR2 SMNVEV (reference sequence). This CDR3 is CASSYPGGEQYF. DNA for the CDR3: TGTGCCAGCAGTTACCCAGGGGGCGAGCAGTACTTC.

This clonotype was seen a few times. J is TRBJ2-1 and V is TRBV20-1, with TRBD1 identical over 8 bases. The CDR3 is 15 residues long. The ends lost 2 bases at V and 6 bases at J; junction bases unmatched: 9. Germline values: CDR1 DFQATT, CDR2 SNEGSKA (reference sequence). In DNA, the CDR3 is TGCAGTGCTAGATCTACGCGGACAGGGATCAATGAGCAGTTCTTC. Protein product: CSARSTRTGINEQFF.

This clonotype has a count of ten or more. The CDR3 DNA follows: TGTGCCAGCAGCTCCTGGTCCGAAGAGACCCAGTACTTC. It specifies CASSSWSEETQYF. The chain carries TRBV11-1 and TRBJ2-5; D is ambiguous. V gave up 4 bases and J gave up 3 bases, with 9 bases separating them. The CDR3 sequence is 13 residues long. The V gene's germline CDR1 is SGHAT and CDR2 FQDESV (reference sequence).

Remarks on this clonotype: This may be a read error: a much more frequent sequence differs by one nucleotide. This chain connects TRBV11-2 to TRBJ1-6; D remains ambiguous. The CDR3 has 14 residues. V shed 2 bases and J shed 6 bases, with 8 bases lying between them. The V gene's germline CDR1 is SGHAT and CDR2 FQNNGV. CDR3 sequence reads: CASSLNLVNSPLHF. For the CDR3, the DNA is TGTGCCAGCAGCTTAAACCTGGTTAATTCACCCCTCCACTTT. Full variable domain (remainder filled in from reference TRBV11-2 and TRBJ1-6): EAGVAQSPRYKIIEKRQSVAFWCNPISGHATLYWYQQILGQGPKLLIQFQNNGVVDDSQLPKDRFSAERLKGVDSTLKIQPAKLEDSAVYLCASSLNLVNSPLHFGNGTRLTVT.

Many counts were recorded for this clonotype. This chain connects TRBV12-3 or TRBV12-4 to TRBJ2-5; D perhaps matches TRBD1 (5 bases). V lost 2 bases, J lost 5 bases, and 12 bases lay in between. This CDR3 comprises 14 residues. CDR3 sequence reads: CASSLIQGVETQYF. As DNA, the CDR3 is TGTGCCAGCAGTTTAATTCAAGGGGTTGAGACCCAGTACTTC.

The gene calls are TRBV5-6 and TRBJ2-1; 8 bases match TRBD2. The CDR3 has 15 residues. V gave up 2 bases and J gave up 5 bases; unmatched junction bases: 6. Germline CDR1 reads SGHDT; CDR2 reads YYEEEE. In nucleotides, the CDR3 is TGTGCCAGCAGCTTTTTTAGCGGGGTGAACAATGAGCAGTTCTTC. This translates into CASSFFSGVNNEQFF.

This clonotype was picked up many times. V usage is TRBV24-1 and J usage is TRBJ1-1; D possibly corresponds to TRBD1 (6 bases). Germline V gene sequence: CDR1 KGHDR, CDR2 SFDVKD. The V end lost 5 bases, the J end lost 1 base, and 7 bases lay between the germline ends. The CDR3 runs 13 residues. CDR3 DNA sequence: TGTGCCACCAGTGGGGGGCCGAACACTGAAGCTTTCTTT. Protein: CATSGGPNTEAFF.

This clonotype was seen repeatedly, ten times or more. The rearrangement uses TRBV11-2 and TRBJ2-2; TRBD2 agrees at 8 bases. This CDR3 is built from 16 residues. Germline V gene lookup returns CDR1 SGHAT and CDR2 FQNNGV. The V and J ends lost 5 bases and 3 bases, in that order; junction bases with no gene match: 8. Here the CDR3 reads CASSTQAGDDTGELFF. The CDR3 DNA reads TGTGCCAGCAGCACTCAAGCGGGAGACGACACCGGGGAGCTGTTTTTT.

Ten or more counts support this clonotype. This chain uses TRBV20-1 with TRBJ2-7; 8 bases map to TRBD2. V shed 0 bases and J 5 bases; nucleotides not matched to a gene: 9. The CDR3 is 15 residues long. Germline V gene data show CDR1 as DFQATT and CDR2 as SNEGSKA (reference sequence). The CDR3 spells CSARESGSYRHEQYF. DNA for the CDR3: TGCAGTGCTAGAGAAAGCGGGAGTTACCGTCACGAGCAGTACTTC.

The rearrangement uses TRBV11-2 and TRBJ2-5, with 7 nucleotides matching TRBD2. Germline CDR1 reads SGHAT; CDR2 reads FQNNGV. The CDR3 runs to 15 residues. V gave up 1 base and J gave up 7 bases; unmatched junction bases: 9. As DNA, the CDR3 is TGTGCCAGCAGCTTAGCTAGCGGAACTACTGGGACCCAGTACTTC. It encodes CASSLASGTTGTQYF.

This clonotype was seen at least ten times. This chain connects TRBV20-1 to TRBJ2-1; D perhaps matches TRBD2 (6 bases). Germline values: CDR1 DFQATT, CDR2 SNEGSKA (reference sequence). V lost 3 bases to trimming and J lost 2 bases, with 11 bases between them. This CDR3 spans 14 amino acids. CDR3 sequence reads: CSARGLNTYNEQFF. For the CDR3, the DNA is TGCAGTGCTAGGGGACTCAACACCTACAATGAGCAGTTCTTC.

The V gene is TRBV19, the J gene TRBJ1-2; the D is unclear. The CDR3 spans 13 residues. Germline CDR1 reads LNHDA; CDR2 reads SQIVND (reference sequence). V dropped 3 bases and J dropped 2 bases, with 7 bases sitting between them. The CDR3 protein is CASSIVGNYGYTF. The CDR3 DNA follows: TGTGCCAGTAGTATTGTGGGGAACTATGGCTACACCTTC. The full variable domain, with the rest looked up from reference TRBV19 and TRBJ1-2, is DGGITQSPKYLFRKEGQNVTLSCEQNLNHDAMYWYRQDPGQGLRLIYYSQIVNDFQKGDIAEGYSVSREKKESFPLTVTSAQKNPTAFYLCASSIVGNYGYTFGSGTRLTVV.

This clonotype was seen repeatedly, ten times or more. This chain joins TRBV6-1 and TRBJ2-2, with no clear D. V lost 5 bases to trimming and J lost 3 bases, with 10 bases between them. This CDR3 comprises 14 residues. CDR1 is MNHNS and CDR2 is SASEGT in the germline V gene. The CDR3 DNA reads TGTGCCAGCAGTAAAGAGTTGGACACCGGGGAGCTGTTTTTT. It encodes CASSKELDTGELFF.

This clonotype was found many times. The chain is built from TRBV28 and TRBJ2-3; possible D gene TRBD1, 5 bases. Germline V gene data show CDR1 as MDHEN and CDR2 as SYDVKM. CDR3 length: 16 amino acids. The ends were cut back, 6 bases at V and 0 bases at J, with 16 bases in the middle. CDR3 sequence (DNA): TGTGCCAGCAGATTTACTTGGGGCGATAGCACAGATACGCAGTATTTT. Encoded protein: CASRFTWGDSTDTQYF. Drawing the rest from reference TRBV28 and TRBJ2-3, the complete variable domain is DVKVTQSSRYLVKRTGEKVFLECVQDMDHENMFWYRQDPGLGLRLIYFSYDVKMKEKGDIPEGYSVSREKKERFSLILESASTNQTSMYLCASRFTWGDSTDTQYFGPGTRLTVL.

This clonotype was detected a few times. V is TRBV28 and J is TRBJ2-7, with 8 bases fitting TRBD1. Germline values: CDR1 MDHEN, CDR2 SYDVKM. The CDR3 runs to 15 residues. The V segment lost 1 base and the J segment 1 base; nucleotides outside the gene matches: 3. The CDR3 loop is CASSLLDRVSYEQYF. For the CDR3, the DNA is TGTGCCAGCAGTTTATTGGACAGGGTTTCCTACGAGCAGTACTTC.

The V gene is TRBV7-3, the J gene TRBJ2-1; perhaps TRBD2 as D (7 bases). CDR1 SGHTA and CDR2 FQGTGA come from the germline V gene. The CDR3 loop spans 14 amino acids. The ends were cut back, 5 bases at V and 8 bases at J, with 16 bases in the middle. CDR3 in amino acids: CASSPLGGADEQFF. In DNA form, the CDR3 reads TGTGCCAGCAGCCCCCTTGGGGGGGCGGATGAGCAGTTCTTC. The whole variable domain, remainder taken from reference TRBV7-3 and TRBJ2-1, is GAGVSQTPSNKVTEKGKYVELRCDPISGHTALYWYRQSLGQGPEFLIYFQGTGAADDSGLPNDRFFAVRPEGSVSTLKIQRTERGDSAVYLCASSPLGGADEQFFGPGTRLTVL.

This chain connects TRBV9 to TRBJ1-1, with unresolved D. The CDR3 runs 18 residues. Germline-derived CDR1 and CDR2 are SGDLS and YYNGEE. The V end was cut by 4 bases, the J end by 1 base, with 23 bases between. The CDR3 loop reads CASSPRGEWAVGNTEAFF. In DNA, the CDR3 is TGTGCCAGCAGCCCTCGAGGTGAATGGGCAGTGGGGAACACTGAAGCTTTCTTT.

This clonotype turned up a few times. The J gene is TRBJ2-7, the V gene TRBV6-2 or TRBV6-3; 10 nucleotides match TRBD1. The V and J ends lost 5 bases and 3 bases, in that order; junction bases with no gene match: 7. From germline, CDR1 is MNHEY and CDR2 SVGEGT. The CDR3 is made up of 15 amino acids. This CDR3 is CASSEWGQGNYEQYF. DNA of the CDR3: TGTGCCAGCAGTGAATGGGGACAGGGGAACTACGAGCAGTACTTC.

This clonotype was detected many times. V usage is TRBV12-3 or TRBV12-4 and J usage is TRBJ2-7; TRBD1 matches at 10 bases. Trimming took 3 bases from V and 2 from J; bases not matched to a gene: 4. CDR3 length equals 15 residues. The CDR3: CASSFGQGDPYEQYF. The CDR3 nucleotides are TGTGCCAGCAGTTTCGGACAGGGGGATCCCTACGAGCAGTACTTC.

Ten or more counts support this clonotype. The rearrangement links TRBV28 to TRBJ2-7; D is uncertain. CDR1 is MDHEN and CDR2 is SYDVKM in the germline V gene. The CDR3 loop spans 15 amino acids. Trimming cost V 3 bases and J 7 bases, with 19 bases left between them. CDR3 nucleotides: TGTGCCAGCAGTTTTACCGGACGTACGTCTCCAGAGCAGTACTTC. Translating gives CASSFTGRTSPEQYF.

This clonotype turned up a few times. The CDR3, as DNA: TGTGCCAGCAGCCAATTCGCCAGGGACTCCTACGAGCAGTACTTC. It is translated as CASSQFARDSYEQYF. The rearrangement uses TRBV3-1 and TRBJ2-7, with D perhaps matching TRBD1 (5 bases). This CDR3 has 15 residues. V was trimmed by 2 bases and J by 0 bases, leaving 11 bases between them. CDR1 and CDR2 (germline): LGHDT, YNNKEL (reference sequence).

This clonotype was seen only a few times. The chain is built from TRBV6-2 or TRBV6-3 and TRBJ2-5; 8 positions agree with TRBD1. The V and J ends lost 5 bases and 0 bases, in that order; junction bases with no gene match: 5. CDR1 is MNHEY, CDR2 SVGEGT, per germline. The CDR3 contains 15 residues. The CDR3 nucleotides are TGTGCCAGCAGTACCGGGACAGGATACCAAGAGACCCAGTACTTC. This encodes CASSTGTGYQETQYF.